These 11 T cell receptor beta chains were sequenced from one sample in a study of blood T cell repertoires in COVID-19. The assay was immunoSEQ multiplex PCR, and TCRdb's table has in-frame clones only and misses some. The data show roughly 140,000 clones, with about 90% seen just once and over 9% held by the top ten. The sample was PBMCs or T cells enriched from blood (not recorded which). The origin of the receptors is a man between 60 and 75 years old who had recovered from COVID-19.

The chain combines TRBV10-3 with TRBJ1-5; 9 bases fit TRBD1. Germline V gives CDR1 ENHRY, CDR2 SYGVKD. The CDR3 is 15 residues long. J lost 5 bases, V lost 8 bases, and 10 bases had no gene match. The CDR3 region has the DNA TGTGCCATCCGTTCCGGGACAGGGAATCATCAGCCCCAGCATTTT. The encoded protein is CAIRSGTGNHQPQHF.

This clone was found once. This chain connects TRBV5-1 to TRBJ2-7; no clear D. The V gene's germline CDR1 is SGHRS and CDR2 YFSETQ. This CDR3 region has 14 residues. The germline V and J ends were trimmed by 0 bases and 0 bases, with 7 bases remaining between them. CDR3 protein: CASSLESYSYEQYF. CDR3 coding DNA: TGCGCCAGCAGCTTGGAATCCTACTCCTACGAGCAGTACTTC. The full variable domain, completed using reference TRBV5-1 and TRBJ2-7, is KAGVTQTPRYLIKTRGQQVTLSCSPISGHRSVSWYQQTPGQGLQFLFEYFSETQRNKGNFPGRFSGRQFSNSRSEMNVSTLELGDSALYLCASSLESYSYEQYFGPGTRLTVT.

CDR3 sequence reads: CSVTQGANTEAFF. Written as DNA, the CDR3 is TGCAGCGTCACACAGGGGGCGAACACTGAAGCTTTCTTT. The chain uses TRBV29-1 and TRBJ1-1, with TRBD1 matching 9 bases. This CDR3 contains 13 residues. J was trimmed by 1 base and V by 6 bases; bases with no gene match: 3. Germline loops: CDR1 SQVTM, CDR2 ANQGSEA.

J is TRBJ2-6 and V is TRBV1; the D call of TRBD1 is as the table states it, not checked on the DNA. TRBV1 is labeled a pseudogene. There are 19 residues in the CDR3. The CDR3 region is CTSSPHPGQGGSGANVLTF. CDR3 nucleotide sequence: TGCACCAGCAGCCCGCACCCGGGACAGGGGGGTTCTGGGGCCAACGTCCTGACTTTC.

The chain combines TRBV27 with TRBJ1-6; the D gene is possibly TRBD1 (5 bases). CDR1 and CDR2 from the germline V gene are MNHEY and SMNVEV (reference sequence). The CDR3 totals 12 residues. V lost 7 bases, J lost 10 bases, and 11 bases lay in between. In DNA form, the CDR3 reads TGTGCCAGCACTGCCCAGGGCTCACCCCTCCACTTT. This sequence encodes CASTAQGSPLHF.

The CDR3 is CATSRDLTGTEAFF. As DNA, the CDR3 is TGTGCCACCAGCAGAGACCTAACAGGGACTGAAGCTTTCTTT. The chain recombines TRBV15 with TRBJ1-1; TRBD1 is a possible D gene (6 bases). Trimming took 0 bases from V and 5 from J, leaving 10 bases between them. There are 14 residues in the CDR3. In germline, CDR1 is LNHNV, CDR2 YYDKDF (reference sequence).

On this clone itself: Sequence at one end of the junction differs from germline and may be a read error. The genes are TRBV19 and TRBJ2-7, with D possibly TRBD1 on 6 matching bases. The CDR3 has 13 residues. The germline V gene encodes CDR1 LNHDA and CDR2 SQIVND (reference sequence). CDR3 protein: CASTGQGAGLAHF. DNA of the CDR3: TGTGCCAGCACGGGACAAGGTGCTGGTCTAGCACACTTC.

The chain combines TRBV9 with TRBJ2-6, with 7 positions matching TRBD1. Germline assignment: CDR1 SGDLS and CDR2 YYNGEE. The V gene end was trimmed by 4 bases and the J gene end by 3 bases; junction bases not matched to a gene: 7. The CDR3 is 16 amino acids. The CDR3 protein is CASSPRTGGGANVLTF. CDR3 in DNA: TGTGCCAGCAGCCCAAGGACAGGCGGTGGGGCCAACGTCCTGACTTTC.

The rearrangement joins TRBV9 to TRBJ1-3; 10 bases match TRBD1. The V and J ends lost 3 bases and 3 bases, in that order; junction bases with no gene match: 9. The CDR3 is 17 amino acids. Germline V CDR1 and CDR2: SGDLS, YYNGEE. CDR3: CASSAPPGQGSGNTIYF. For the CDR3, the DNA is TGTGCCAGCAGCGCTCCGCCGGGACAGGGGAGTGGAAACACCATATATTTT.

The rearrangement uses TRBV9 and TRBJ2-5; TRBD1 agrees at 10 bases. V was clipped by 4 bases and J by 5 bases; unmatched bases: 5. Germline V gene sequence: CDR1 SGDLS, CDR2 YYNGEE. This CDR3 has 14 residues. DNA of the CDR3: TGTGCCAGCAGCCCGGGACAGGGGTGGGAGACCCAGTACTTC. Translated: CASSPGQGWETQYF.

This clone occurred a few times. V usage is TRBV28 and J usage is TRBJ1-2, with unresolved D. The germline V and J ends were trimmed by 8 bases and 4 bases, with 11 bases remaining between them. Germline V gene sequence: CDR1 MDHEN, CDR2 SYDVKM. The CDR3 is 12 residues long. CDR3 residues: CASLEPSYGYTF. CDR3 DNA: TGTGCCAGCCTCGAGCCGAGCTATGGCTACACCTTC.